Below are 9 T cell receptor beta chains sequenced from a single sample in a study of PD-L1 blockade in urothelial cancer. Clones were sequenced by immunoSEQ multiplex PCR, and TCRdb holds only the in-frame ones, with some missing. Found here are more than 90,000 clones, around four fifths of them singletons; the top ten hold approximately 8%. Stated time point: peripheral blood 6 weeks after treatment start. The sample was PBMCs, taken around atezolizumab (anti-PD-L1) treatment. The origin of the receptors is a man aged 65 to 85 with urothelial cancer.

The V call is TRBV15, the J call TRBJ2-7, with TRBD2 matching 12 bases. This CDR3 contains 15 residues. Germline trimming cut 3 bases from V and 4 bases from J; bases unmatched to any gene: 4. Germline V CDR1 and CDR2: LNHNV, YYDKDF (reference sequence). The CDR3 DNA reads TGTGCCACCAGCAGTGGACTAGCGGGGCTTTACGAGCAGTACTTC. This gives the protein CATSSGLAGLYEQYF.

DNA for the CDR3: TGTGCCAGCAGCGCTGGGACTAGTTCCTACGAGCAGTACTTC. This codes for CASSAGTSSYEQYF. The chain is built from TRBV9 and TRBJ2-7, with 8 bases fitting TRBD2. J gave up 1 base and V 3 bases, and 3 bases lay outside the gene matches. This CDR3 is built from 14 residues. Germline values: CDR1 SGDLS, CDR2 YYNGEE.

The CDR3 region has the DNA TGTGCCAGCAGGGCGGGAGGGAAGAACACTGAAGCTTTCTTT. Protein sequence: CASRAGGKNTEAFF. This rearrangement joins TRBV6-5 to TRBJ1-1, with no clear D. Trimming stripped 6 bases from V and 1 base from J, with 12 bases between. CDR1 and CDR2 from the germline V gene are MNHEY and SVGAGI. CDR3 length: 14 amino acids.

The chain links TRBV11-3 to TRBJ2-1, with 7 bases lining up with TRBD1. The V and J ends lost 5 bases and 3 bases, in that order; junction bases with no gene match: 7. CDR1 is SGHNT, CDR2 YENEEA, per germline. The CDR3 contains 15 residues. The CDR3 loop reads CASSPRQGSYNEQFF. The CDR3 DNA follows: TGTGCCAGCAGCCCTAGACAGGGAAGCTACAATGAGCAGTTCTTC.

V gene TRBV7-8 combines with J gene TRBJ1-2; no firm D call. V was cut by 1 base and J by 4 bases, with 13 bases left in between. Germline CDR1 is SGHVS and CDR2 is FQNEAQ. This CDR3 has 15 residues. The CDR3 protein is CASSLELIQLYGYTF. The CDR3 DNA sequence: TGTGCCAGCAGCTTAGAACTTATACAGCTCTATGGCTACACCTTC.

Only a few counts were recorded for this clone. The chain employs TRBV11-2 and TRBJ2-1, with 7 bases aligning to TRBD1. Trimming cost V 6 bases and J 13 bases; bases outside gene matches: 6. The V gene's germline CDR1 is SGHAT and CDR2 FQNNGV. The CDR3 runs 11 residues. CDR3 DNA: TGTGCCAGCAGTCACGGACAGGTCCAGTTCTTC. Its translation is CASSHGQVQFF.

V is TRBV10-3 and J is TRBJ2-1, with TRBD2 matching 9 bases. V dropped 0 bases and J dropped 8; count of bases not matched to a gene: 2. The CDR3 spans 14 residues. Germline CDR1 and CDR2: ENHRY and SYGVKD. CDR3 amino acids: CAISESSGSDEQFF. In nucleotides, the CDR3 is TGTGCCATCAGTGAGTCTAGCGGGAGCGATGAGCAGTTCTTC.

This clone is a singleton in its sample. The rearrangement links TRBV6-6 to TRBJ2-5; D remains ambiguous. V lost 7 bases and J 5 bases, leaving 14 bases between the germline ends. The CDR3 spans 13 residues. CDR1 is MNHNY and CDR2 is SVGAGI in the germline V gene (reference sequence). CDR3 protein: CASTTLSGETQYF. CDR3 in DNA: TGTGCCAGCACCACTCTTTCGGGTGAGACCCAGTACTTC.

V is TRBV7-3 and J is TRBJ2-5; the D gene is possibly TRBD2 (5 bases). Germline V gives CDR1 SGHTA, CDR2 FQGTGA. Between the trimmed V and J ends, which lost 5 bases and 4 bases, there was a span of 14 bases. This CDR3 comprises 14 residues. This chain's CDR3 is CASSPQEGAETQYF. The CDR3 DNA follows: TGTGCCAGCAGCCCCCAAGAGGGCGCAGAGACCCAGTACTTC.